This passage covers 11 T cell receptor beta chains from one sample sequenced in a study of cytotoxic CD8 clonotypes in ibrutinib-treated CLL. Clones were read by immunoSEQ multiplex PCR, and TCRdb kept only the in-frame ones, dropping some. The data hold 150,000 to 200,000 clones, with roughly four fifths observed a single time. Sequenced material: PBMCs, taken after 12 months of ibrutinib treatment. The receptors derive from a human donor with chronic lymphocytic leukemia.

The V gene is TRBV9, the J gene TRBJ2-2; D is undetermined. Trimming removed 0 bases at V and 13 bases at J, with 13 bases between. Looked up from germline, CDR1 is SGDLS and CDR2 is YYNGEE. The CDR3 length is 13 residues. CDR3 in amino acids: CASSVEASRVLFF. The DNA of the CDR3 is TGTGCCAGCAGCGTAGAAGCCAGTAGGGTGCTGTTTTTT.

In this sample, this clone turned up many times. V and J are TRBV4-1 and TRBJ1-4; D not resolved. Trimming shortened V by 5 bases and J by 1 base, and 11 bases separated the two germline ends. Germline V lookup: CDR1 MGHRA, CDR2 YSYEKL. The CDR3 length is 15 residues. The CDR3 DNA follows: TGCGCCAGCAGCGGTCCCGGGAGAACTAATGAAAAACTGTTTTTT. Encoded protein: CASSGPGRTNEKLFF.

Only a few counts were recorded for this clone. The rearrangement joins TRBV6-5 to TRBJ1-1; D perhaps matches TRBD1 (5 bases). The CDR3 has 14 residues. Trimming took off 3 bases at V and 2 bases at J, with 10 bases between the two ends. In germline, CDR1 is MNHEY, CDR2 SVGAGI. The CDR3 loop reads CASSYQGSNTEAFF. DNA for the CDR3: TGTGCCAGCAGTTATCAGGGATCTAACACTGAAGCTTTCTTT.

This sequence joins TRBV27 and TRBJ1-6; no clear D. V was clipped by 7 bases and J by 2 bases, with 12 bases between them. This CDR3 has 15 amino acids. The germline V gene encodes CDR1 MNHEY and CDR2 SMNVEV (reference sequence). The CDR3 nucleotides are TGTGCCAGCACCGGAGGCCAAACCTATAATTCACCCCTCCACTTT. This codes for CASTGGQTYNSPLHF.

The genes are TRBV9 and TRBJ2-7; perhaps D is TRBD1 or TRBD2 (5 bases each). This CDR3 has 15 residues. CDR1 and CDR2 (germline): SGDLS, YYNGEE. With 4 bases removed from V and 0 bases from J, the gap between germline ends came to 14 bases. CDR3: CASSSGTEVSYEQYF. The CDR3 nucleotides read TGTGCCAGCAGCTCCGGGACGGAGGTCTCCTACGAGCAGTACTTC.

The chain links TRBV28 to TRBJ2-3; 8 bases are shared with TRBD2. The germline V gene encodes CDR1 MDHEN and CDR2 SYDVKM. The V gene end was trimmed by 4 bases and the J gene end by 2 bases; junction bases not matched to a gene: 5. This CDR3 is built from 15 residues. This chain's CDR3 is CASSYRREATDTQYF. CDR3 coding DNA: TGTGCCAGCAGTTACAGGCGGGAGGCCACAGATACGCAGTATTTT. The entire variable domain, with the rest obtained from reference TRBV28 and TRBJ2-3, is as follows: DVKVTQSSRYLVKRTGEKVFLECVQDMDHENMFWYRQDPGLGLRLIYFSYDVKMKEKGDIPEGYSVSREKKERFSLILESASTNQTSMYLCASSYRREATDTQYFGPGTRLTVL.

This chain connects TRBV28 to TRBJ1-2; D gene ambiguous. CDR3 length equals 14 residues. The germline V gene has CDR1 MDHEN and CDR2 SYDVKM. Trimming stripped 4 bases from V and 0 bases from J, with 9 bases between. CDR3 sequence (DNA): TGTGCCAGCAGTTCATCGCATACTAACTATGGCTACACCTTC. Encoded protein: CASSSSHTNYGYTF.

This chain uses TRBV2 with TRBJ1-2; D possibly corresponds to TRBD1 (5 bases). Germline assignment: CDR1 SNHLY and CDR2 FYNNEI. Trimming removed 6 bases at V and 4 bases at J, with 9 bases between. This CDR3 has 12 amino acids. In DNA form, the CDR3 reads TGTGCCAGCAGCGCTGACAGCTATGGCTACACCTTC. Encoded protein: CASSADSYGYTF.

CDR3 loop: CASSVAAGARYEQYF. The DNA of the CDR3 is TGTGCCAGCAGCGTAGCGGCAGGGGCGCGGTACGAGCAGTACTTC. The chain links TRBV9 to TRBJ2-7, with TRBD1 as a possible D gene (6 bases). Germline V gene sequence: CDR1 SGDLS, CDR2 YYNGEE. Trimming took 0 bases from V and 4 from J, leaving 14 bases between them. The CDR3 extends over 15 amino acids.

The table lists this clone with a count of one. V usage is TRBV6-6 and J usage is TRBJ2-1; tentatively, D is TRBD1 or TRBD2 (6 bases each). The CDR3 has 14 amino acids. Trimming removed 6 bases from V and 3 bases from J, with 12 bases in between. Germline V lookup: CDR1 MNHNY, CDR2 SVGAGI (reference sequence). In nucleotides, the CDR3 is TGTGCCAGCAGCCTAGCGACAGGCTACAATGAGCAGTTCTTC. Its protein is CASSLATGYNEQFF.

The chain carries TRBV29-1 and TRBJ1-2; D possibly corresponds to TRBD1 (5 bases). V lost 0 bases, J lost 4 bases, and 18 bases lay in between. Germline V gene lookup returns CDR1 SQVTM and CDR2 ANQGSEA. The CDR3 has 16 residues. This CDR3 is CSVEDRGSRAPYGYTF. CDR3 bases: TGCAGCGTTGAAGATCGAGGGTCCAGGGCCCCCTATGGCTACACCTTC.